This section outlines one TCR beta chain sequence together with its context. The sample belongs to a study of cytomegalovirus exposure and HLA in healthy donors. The CDR3 has 14 amino acids. Germline V CDR1 and CDR2: SGHDT, YYEEEE. V gave up 4 bases and J gave up 0 bases; unmatched junction bases: 1. Primers: 60 Vbeta forward and 13 Jbeta reverse. Only in-frame clones appear in the TCRdb table, and some are missing; sequencing was by immunoSEQ multiplex PCR. This sample yields tens of thousands of clones, of which around 70% are seen a single time; more than 9.5% belongs to the top ten. This receptor was identified in a human donor in good health. This chain uses TRBV5-6 with TRBJ1-3, with 7 bases identical to TRBD1. Sequencing was done on a sample of PBMCs. CDR3 residues: CASSRDSSGNTIYF. The CDR3, as DNA: TGTGCCAGCAGCCGGGACAGCTCTGGAAACACCATATATTTT.